The entry below gives a single T cell receptor (beta chain) sequence along with its context. Profiled with immunoSEQ multiplex PCR; TCRdb holds only in-frame clones, not every one. The sample has about 440,000 clones, 90% seen once; the top ten hold under 0.7%. These data belong to a study of blood T cell repertoires in COVID-19. The V and J ends lost 4 bases and 0 bases, in that order; junction bases with no gene match: 11. The CDR3 consists of 18 residues. Germline CDR1 reads SGHVT; CDR2 reads SQSDAQ. The specimen was PBMCs or T cells enriched from blood (not recorded which). This TCR derives from a man younger than 35 who had recovered from COVID-19. V and J are TRBV7-4 and TRBJ1-5, with 8 bases fitting TRBD1. The CDR3 bases are TGTGCCAGCAGCTGCGGACAGGGTCTACTTTATAGCAATCAGCCCCAGCATTTT. Encoded protein: CASSCGQGLLYSNQPQHF. Looking up the rest from reference TRBV7-4 and TRBJ1-5 gives the full variable domain: GAGVSQSPRYKVAKRGRDVALRCDSISGHVTLYWYRQTLGQGSEVLTYSQSDAQRDKSGRPSGRFSAERPERSVSTLKIQRTEQGDSAVYLCASSCGQGLLYSNQPQHFGDGTRLSIL.